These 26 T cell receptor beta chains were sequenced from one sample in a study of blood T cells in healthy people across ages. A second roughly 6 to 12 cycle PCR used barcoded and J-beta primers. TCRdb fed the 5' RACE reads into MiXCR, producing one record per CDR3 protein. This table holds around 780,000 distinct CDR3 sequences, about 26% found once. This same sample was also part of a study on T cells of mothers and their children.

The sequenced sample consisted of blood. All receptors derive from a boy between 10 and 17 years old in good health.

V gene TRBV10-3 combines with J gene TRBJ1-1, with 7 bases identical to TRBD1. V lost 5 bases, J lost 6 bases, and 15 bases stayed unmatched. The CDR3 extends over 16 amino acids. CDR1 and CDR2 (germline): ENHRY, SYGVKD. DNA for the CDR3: TGTGCCATCAGTATCTCCATCAGTACAGGGGCCTCTGAAGCTTTCTTT. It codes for CAISISISTGASEAFF.

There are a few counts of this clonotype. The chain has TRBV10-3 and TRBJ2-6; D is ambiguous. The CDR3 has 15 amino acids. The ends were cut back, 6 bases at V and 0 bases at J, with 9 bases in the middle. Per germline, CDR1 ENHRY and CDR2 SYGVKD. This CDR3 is CAIRPVSSGANVLTF. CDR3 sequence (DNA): TGTGCCATCAGGCCGGTCAGCTCTGGGGCCAACGTCCTGACTTTC.

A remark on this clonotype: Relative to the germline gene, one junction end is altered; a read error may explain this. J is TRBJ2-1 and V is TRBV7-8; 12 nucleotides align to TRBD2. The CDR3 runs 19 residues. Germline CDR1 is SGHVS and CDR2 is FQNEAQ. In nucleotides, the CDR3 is TGTACCAGCAGCGCGCGGACTAGCGGGGCCATTAGCTCCTACAATGAGCAGTTCTTC. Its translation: CTSSARTSGAISSYNEQFF.

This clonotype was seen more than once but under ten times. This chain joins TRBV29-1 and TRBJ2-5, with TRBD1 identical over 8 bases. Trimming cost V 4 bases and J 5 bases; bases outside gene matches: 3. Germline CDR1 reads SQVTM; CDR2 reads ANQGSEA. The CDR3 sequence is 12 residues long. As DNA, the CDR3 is TGCAGCGTTGGGACAGGGATGGAGACCCAGTACTTC. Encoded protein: CSVGTGMETQYF. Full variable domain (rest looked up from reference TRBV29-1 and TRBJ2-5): SAVISQKPSRDICQRGTSLTIQCQVDSQVTMMFWYRQQPGQSLTLIATANQGSEATYESGFVIDKFPISRPNLTFSTLTVSNMSPEDSSIYLCSVGTGMETQYFGPGTRLLVL.

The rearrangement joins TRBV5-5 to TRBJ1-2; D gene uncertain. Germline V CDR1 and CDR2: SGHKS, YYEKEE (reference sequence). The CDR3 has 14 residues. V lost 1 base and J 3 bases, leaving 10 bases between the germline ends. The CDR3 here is CASSLRWEDYGYTF. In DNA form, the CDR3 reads TGTGCCAGCAGCTTGAGATGGGAAGACTATGGCTACACCTTC.

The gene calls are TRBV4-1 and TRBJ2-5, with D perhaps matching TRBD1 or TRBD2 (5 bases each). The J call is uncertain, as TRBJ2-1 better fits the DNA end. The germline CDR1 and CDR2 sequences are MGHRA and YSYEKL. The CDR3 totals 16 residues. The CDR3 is CASSQIPGPNLNEQFF. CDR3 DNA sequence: TGCGCCAGCAGCCAGATCCCGGGGCCTAACCTTAATGAGCAGTTCTTC.

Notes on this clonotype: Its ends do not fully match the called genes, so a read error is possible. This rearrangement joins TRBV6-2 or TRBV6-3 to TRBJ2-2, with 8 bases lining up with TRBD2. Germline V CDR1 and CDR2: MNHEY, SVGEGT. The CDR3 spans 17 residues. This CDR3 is CASTYLSGGPLAGELFF. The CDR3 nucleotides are TGTGCCAGCACTTACCTGAGCGGGGGCCCTTTAGCCGGGGAGCTGTTTTTT.

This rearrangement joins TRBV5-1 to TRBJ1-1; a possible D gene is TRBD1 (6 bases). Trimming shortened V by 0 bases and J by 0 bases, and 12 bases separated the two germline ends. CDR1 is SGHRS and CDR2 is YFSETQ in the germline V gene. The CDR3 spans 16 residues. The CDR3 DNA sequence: TGCGCCAGCAGCTTGGCGGCGACAGGAATGAACACTGAAGCTTTCTTT. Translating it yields CASSLAATGMNTEAFF.

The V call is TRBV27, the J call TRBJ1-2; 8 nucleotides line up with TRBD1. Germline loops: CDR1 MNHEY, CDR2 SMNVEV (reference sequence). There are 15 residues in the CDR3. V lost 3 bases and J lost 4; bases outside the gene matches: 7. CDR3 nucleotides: TGTGCCAGCAGTTTCTATGCGGACAGGGTCTATGGCTACACCTTC. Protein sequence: CASSFYADRVYGYTF.

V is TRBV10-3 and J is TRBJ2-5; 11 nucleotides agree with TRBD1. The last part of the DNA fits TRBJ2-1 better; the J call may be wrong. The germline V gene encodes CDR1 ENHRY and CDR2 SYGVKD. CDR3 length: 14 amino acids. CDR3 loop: CAIRRTGGMDEQFF. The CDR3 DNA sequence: TGTGCCATCAGGCGGACAGGGGGCATGGATGAGCAGTTCTTC.

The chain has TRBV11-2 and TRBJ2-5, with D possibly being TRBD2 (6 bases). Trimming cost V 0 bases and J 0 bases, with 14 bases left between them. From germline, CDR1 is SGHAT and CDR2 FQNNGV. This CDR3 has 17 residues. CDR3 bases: TGTGCCAGCAGCTTAGATGAAGAAGTAGCGGACCAAGAGACCCAGTACTTC. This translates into CASSLDEEVADQETQYF.

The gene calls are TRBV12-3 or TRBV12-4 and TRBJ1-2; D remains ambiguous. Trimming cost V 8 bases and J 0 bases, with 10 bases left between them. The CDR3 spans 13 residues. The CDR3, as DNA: TGTGCCAGCTCGGCGGCGCCTAACTATGGCTACACCTTC. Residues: CASSAAPNYGYTF.

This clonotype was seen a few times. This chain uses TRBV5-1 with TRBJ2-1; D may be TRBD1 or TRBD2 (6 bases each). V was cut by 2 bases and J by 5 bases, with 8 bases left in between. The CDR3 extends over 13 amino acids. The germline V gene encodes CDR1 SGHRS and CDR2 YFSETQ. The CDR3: CASSFRGDNEQFF. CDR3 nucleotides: TGCGCCAGCAGCTTTAGGGGGGACAATGAGCAGTTCTTC.

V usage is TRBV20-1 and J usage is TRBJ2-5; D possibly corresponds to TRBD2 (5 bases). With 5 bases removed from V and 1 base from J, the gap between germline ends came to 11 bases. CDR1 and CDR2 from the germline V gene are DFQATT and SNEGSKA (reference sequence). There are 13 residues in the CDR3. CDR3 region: CSAHGRGQETQYF. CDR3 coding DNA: TGCAGTGCTCACGGCCGGGGCCAAGAGACCCAGTACTTC.

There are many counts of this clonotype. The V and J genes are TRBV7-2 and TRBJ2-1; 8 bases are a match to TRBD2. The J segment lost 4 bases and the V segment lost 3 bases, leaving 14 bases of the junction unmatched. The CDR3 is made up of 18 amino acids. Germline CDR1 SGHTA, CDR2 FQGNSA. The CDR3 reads CASSFGLANQLGYNEQFF. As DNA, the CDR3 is TGTGCCAGCAGCTTTGGACTAGCTAATCAACTGGGTTACAATGAGCAGTTCTTC.

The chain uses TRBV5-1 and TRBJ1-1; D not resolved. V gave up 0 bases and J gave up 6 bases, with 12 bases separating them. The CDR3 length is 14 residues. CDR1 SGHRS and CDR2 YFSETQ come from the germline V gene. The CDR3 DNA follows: TGCGCCAGCAGCTTGGATCTGAGAATAGCTGAAGCTTTCTTT. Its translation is CASSLDLRIAEAFF.

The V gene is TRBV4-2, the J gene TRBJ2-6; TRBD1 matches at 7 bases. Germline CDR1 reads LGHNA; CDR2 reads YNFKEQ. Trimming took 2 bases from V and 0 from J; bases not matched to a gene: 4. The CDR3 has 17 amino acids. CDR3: CASSQPGGTSGANVLTF. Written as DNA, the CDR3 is TGTGCCAGCAGCCAACCAGGGGGAACCTCTGGGGCCAACGTCCTGACTTTC.

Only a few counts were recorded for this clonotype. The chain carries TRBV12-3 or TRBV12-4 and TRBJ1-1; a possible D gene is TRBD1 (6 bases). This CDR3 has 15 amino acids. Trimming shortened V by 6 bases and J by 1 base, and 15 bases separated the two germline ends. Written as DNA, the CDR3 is TGTGCCAGCAGATTGCAGGGGCTCGGGAACACTGAAGCTTTCTTT. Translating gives CASRLQGLGNTEAFF.

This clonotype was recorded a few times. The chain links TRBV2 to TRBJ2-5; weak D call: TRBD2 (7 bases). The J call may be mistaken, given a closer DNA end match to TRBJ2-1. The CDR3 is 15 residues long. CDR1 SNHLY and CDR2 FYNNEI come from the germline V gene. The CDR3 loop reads CASSEWRGGGNEQFF. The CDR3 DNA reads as TGTGCCAGCAGTGAATGGCGGGGAGGGGGGAATGAGCAGTTCTTC.

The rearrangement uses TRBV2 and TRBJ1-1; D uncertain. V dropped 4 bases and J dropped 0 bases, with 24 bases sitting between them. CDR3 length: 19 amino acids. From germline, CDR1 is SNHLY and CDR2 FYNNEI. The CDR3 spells CASSALRAFRTRMNTEAFF. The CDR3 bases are TGTGCCAGCAGTGCCCTTAGGGCGTTCCGAACCAGAATGAACACTGAAGCTTTCTTT.

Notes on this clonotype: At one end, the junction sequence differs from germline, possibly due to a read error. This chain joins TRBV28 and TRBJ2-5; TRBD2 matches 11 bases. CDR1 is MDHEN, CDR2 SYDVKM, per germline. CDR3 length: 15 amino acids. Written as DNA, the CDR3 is TGTGCCTGCAGTACTAGCGGGGGCGTAGGGGAGACCCAGTACTTC. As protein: CACSTSGGVGETQYF.

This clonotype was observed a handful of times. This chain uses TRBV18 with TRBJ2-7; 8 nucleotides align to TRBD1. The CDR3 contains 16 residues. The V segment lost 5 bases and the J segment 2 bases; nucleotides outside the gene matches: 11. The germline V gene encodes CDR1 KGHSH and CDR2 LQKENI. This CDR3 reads CASSSLAGTGAYEQYF. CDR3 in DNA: TGTGCCAGCTCATCCCTAGCCGGGACAGGAGCCTACGAGCAGTACTTC.

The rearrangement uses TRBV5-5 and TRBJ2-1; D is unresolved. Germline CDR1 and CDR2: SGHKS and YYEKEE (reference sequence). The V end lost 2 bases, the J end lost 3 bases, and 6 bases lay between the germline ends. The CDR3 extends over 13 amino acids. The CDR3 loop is CASSFGFYNEQFF. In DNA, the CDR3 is TGTGCCAGCAGCTTCGGGTTCTACAATGAGCAGTTCTTC. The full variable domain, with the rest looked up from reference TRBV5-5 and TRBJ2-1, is DAGVTQSPTHLIKTRGQQVTLRCSPISGHKSVSWYQQVLGQGPQFIFQYYEKEERGRGNFPDRFSARQFPNYSSELNVNALLLGDSALYLCASSFGFYNEQFFGPGTRLTVL.

The CDR3 DNA reads as TGCGCCAGCAGCCCTTCCGGGACACGCTCCTACGAGCAGTACTTC. Protein: CASSPSGTRSYEQYF. This chain uses TRBV10-1 with TRBJ2-7; a possible D gene is TRBD1 (6 bases). Trimming took 6 bases from V and 0 from J, leaving 15 bases between them. This CDR3 region has 15 residues. CDR1 and CDR2 (germline): WNHNN, SYGVQD (reference sequence).

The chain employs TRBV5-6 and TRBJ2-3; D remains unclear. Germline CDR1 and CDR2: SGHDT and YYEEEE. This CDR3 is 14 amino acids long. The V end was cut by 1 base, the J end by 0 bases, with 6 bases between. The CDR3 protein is CASSLNVSTDTQYF. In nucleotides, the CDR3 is TGTGCCAGCAGCTTGAACGTGAGCACAGATACGCAGTATTTT.

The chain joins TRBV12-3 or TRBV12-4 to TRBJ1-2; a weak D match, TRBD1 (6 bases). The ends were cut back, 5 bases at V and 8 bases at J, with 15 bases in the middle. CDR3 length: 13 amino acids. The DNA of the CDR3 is TGTGCCAGCAGTCCGGGAAGGGGGAGCGGCTACACCTTC. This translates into CASSPGRGSGYTF.